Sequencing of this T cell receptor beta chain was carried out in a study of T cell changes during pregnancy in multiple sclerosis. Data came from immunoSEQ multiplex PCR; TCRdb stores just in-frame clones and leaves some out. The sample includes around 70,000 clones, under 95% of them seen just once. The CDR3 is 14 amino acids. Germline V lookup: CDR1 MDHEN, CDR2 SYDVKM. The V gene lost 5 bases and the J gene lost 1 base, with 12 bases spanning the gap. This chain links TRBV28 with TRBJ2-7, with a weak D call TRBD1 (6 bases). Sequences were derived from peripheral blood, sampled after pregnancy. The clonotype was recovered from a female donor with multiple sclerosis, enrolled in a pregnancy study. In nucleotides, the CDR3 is TGTGCCAGCAGTCGTGACAGGATATCCTACGAGCAGTACTTC. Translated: CASSRDRISYEQYF.